This TCR beta chain was captured in a study of beta chain features in type 1 diabetes. As regards this clone: Its antigen is unidentified.

Every isolated RNA sample was fully reverse transcribed, so sequencing captured expressed TCRB transcripts. Clones were sequenced by immunoSEQ multiplex PCR, and TCRdb holds only the in-frame ones, with some missing. Of approximately 730,000 clones in the sample, roughly 13% are singletons; the top ten hold around 0.022%. Study-level results: Among all four CD4+ subsets, Type 1 diabetes patients had TCRB CDR3s that were moderately but significantly shorter.

Trimming cost V 2 bases and J 8 bases; bases outside gene matches: 7. The V gene's germline CDR1 is MNHEY and CDR2 SVGAGI. The CDR3 contains 15 residues. The sequence derives from a man aged 18-30 years with type 1 diabetes. The chain couples TRBV6-5 to TRBJ2-7, with TRBD2 matching 12 bases. Sequencing input: naive CD4+ T cells from blood. The CDR3 DNA reads as TGTGCCAGCAGTTACGGCCTAGCGGGGGGGCGTAAGCAGTACTTC. This codes for CASSYGLAGGRKQYF.